The rows below give T cell receptor beta chains drawn from one sample of a study of T cell responses to AZD1222 COVID-19 vaccine. Sequencing used immunoSEQ multiplex PCR; TCRdb keeps in-frame clones, though not all of them. The table includes 150,000 to 170,000 clones, around 89% detected once. Material: peripheral blood, obtained on day 0 of AZD1222 vaccination. The receptors shown here come from an adult in good health. The CDR3 runs from the conserved cysteine through the conserved F or W. The order of the fields is D gene, V gene, J gene, clone size, CDR3 DNA, CDR3 protein. The D gene is left open where the match is weak. Some rows mark clone size as missing; the rest say once, few, many or name a class of expanded clone.

NA	TRBV7-2	TRBJ2-7	once	TGTGCCAGCAGCTTCAACAGGTACGAGCAGTACTTC	CASSFNRYEQYF
NA	TRBV6-2/TRBV6-3	TRBJ2-5	NA	TGTGCCAGCAGTTACTCGATGGGACACCGAAGGTACTTC	CASSYSMGHRRYF
NA	TRBV9	TRBJ1-3	NA	TGTGCCAGCAGAGGCGGTTCCACTGGAAACACCATATATTTT	CASRGGSTGNTIYF
NA	TRBV5-1	TRBJ2-2	few	TGCGCCAGCAGTCTGAGGGGGGGCCCCACCGGGGAGCTGTTTTTT	CASSLRGGPTGELFF
NA	TRBV3-1/TRBV3-2	TRBJ2-7	NA	TGTGCCAGCAGCCCGACAGGAGTTTATGTGCAGTACTTC	CASSPTGVYVQYF
NA	TRBV5-4	TRBJ2-7	NA	TGTGCCAGCAGCTTGTCGGGCGAGCAGTACTTC	CASSLSGEQYF
NA	TRBV2	TRBJ1-2	once	TGTGCCAGCAGTGAAGGCGGAATCCCTGGCTACACCTTC	CASSEGGIPGYTF
NA	TRBV20-1	TRBJ1-2	NA	TGCAGTGCGACTAGTGGGGTTGGCTACACCTTC	CSATSGVGYTF
NA	TRBV2	TRBJ2-7	NA	TGTGCCAGCAGTGATCAGGGCAGGGCAACCTACGAGCAGTACTTC	CASSDQGRATYEQYF
NA	TRBV18	TRBJ2-5	NA	TGTGCCAGCTCACCACCCGCCGTAGAGACCCAGTACTTC	CASSPPAVETQYF
NA	TRBV7-2	TRBJ1-1	NA	TGTGCCAGCAGCAGAAGGGAATATGGGACTGAAGCTTTCTTT	CASSRREYGTEAFF
NA	TRBV5-8	TRBJ2-1	NA	TGTGCCAGCAGCCCGCGGCGGGATGAGCAGTTCTTC	CASSPRRDEQFF
TRBD1	TRBV19	TRBJ1-1	NA	TGTGCCAGTCTCAGGACAGGGGTTCTGAACACTGAAGCTTTCTTT	CASLRTGVLNTEAFF
NA	TRBV10-3	TRBJ1-1	NA	TGTGCCATCAGTGAGTTTTCGGGCTTGGTCACTGAAGCTTTCTTT	CAISEFSGLVTEAFF
NA	TRBV18	TRBJ1-1	few	TGTGCCAGCTCACCATGGGAGGCAGCTATGAACACTGAAGCTTTCTTT	CASSPWEAAMNTEAFF
NA	TRBV7-9	TRBJ1-3	NA	TGTGCCAGCAGCATAGGGGAAAACACCATATATTTT	CASSIGENTIYF
NA	TRBV5-5	TRBJ1-4	NA	TGTGCCAGCAACCTGGGACGGATTAATGAAAAACTGTTTTTT	CASNLGRINEKLFF
TRBD1	TRBV19	TRBJ1-5	NA	TGTGCCAGTAGTATAACAGGGGTCGGTCAGCCCCAGCATTTT	CASSITGVGQPQHF
NA	TRBV19	TRBJ2-3	NA	TGTGCCAGTAGTATGTTGCAGGGCACAGATACGCAGTATTTT	CASSMLQGTDTQYF
NA	TRBV11-2	TRBJ2-7	NA	TGTGCCAGCAGCCTTCCAGGAAGTTCGGTCTACGAGCAGTACTTC	CASSLPGSSVYEQYF
TRBD1	TRBV5-5	TRBJ1-2	once	TGTGCCAGCGCAGGGACAGGGGGCATCTATGGCTACACCTTC	CASAGTGGIYGYTF
TRBD2	TRBV30	TRBJ2-5	once	TGTGCCAGGATACCCCCCTGGGGGGGGAATTCGGAGACCCAGTACTTC	CARIPPWGGNSETQYF
NA	TRBV19	TRBJ2-4	NA	TGTGCCAGTAGTATAGGCCCAGGGGGGTCCAAAAACATTCAGTACTTC	CASSIGPGGSKNIQYF
TRBD1	TRBV19	TRBJ2-2	NA	TGTGCCACCCTTTGGGGGACAGGGAACACCGGGGAGCTGTTTTTT	CATLWGTGNTGELFF
NA	TRBV18	TRBJ1-2	NA	TGTGCCAGCTCACCTCCGGGAGGGGCCTATGGCTACACCTTC	CASSPPGGAYGYTF
TRBD1	TRBV5-1	TRBJ1-4	NA	TGCGCCAGCGGGGCGGGACAGCCTAATGAAAAACTGTTTTTT	CASGAGQPNEKLFF
NA	TRBV19	TRBJ2-5	NA	TGTGCCAGTAGTATTGCAGGGCTACAAGAGACCCAGTACTTC	CASSIAGLQETQYF
NA	TRBV6-6	TRBJ1-2	few	TGTGCCAGCAGTGTCCCTAACTATGGCTACACCTTC	CASSVPNYGYTF
TRBD2	TRBV7-9	TRBJ2-2	NA	TGTGCCAGCAGCTCCCCCGTATGGGCGGGGGTCACCGGGGAGCTGTTTTTT	CASSSPVWAGVTGELFF
NA	TRBV24-1	TRBJ2-2	NA	TGTGCCACCAGTGACATCAGGGGACCCGGGGAGCTGTTTTTT	CATSDIRGPGELFF
NA	TRBV6-2/TRBV6-3	TRBJ1-6	NA	TGTGCCAGCAGTTACACTGAGAATTCACCCCTCCACTTT	CASSYTENSPLHF
TRBD2	TRBV4-1	TRBJ2-1	NA	TGCGCCAGCAGCTTTGGGGGGGGCTCCTACAATGAGCAGTTCTTC	CASSFGGGSYNEQFF